The 6 T cell receptor beta chains below all came from one sample that was sequenced in a study of blood T cell repertoires in COVID-19. The table came from immunoSEQ multiplex PCR; TCRdb's copy has only in-frame clones and leaves some out. The data show under 300,000 clones, approximately 86% seen once. The specimen was peripheral blood. These receptors came from a man aged 18 to 29 with active or convalescent COVID-19.

This chain connects TRBV7-2 to TRBJ2-5; no clear D. Germline loops: CDR1 SGHTA, CDR2 FQGNSA. The CDR3 loop spans 13 amino acids. The V and J ends lost 1 base and 3 bases respectively, with 6 bases between them. The CDR3 DNA reads as TGTGCCAGCAGCTTAGGTCAGGAAGAGACCCAGTACTTC. Residues: CASSLGQEETQYF.

J is TRBJ2-3 and V is TRBV12-3 or TRBV12-4, with D perhaps TRBD2 (6 bases). CDR3 length: 12 residues. CDR3 nucleotide sequence: TGTGGGGCGGGGCCTAGCACAGATACGCAGTATTTT. It codes for CGAGPSTDTQYF.

V and J are TRBV7-9 and TRBJ2-5; 12 bases line up with TRBD2. The CDR3 is made up of 15 amino acids. Germline assignment: CDR1 SEHNR and CDR2 FQNEAQ (reference sequence). V shed 4 bases and J 4 bases; nucleotides not matched to a gene: 4. In DNA, the CDR3 is TGTGCCAGCAGCTCCTCGACTAGCGGGAGAGAGACCCAGTACTTC. Translation gives CASSSSTSGRETQYF.

The chain carries TRBV3-1 (or the pseudogene TRBV3-2) and TRBJ2-5; TRBD1 might be the D (6 bases). This CDR3 region has 14 residues. Germline loops: CDR1 LGHDT, CDR2 YNNKEL (reference sequence). The V gene lost 3 bases and the J gene lost 5 bases, with 13 bases spanning the gap. DNA of the CDR3: TGTGCCAGCAGCCAGAGTTGGGGGCCGGAGACCCAGTACTTC. It codes for CASSQSWGPETQYF.

The count of this clone is one. The chain has TRBV5-5 and TRBJ1-3, with D uncertain. The CDR3 spans 14 residues. The germline V gene encodes CDR1 SGHKS and CDR2 YYEKEE (reference sequence). The V and J ends lost 0 bases and 3 bases respectively, with 7 bases between them. The CDR3 nucleotides are TGTGCCAGCAGCTTGGGTAGTGATGGAAACACCATATATTTT. Translation gives CASSLGSDGNTIYF.

V usage is TRBV3-1 (or the pseudogene TRBV3-2) and J usage is TRBJ1-5; D remains ambiguous. The CDR3 is 14 amino acids. V lost 3 bases and J lost 6, with 12 bases in between. The germline gives CDR1 LGHDT, CDR2 YNNKEL (reference sequence). Here the CDR3 reads CASSHSGVGQPQHF. CDR3 nucleotides: TGTGCCAGCAGCCATAGTGGAGTGGGTCAGCCCCAGCATTTT.